This T cell receptor (beta chain) was profiled in a study of CD8+ T cells in alopecia areata. The CDR3 is 16 residues long. CDR1 and CDR2 from the germline V gene are SGHNT and YYREEE (reference sequence). V gave up 6 bases and J gave up 3 bases; unmatched junction bases: 12. Notes on this clone: What it binds is not known.

Investigators isolated RNA and reverse transcribed it into cDNA to act as the sequencing template. The method was immunoSEQ multiplex PCR; TCRdb's version includes in-frame clones alone and lacks a portion of them. The sample carries 55,000 to 75,000 clones, under 55% recorded once. Findings and caveats of the study: Lesional scalp, notably in alopecia totalis/universalis, had clonality above that of normal scalp.

The chain carries TRBV5-4 and TRBJ2-7; 10 positions match TRBD1. The receptor was derived from a human donor with alopecia areata. The sequencing here drew on CD8+ T cells sorted from blood, taken at week 0. Here the CDR3 reads CASIDPPGDRGYEQYF. In DNA, the CDR3 is TGTGCCAGCATAGACCCTCCGGGGGACAGGGGCTACGAGCAGTACTTC. The full variable domain, completed using reference TRBV5-4 and TRBJ2-7, is ETGVTQSPTHLIKTRGQQVTLRCSSQSGHNTVSWYQQALGQGPQFIFQYYREEENGRGNFPPRFSGLQFPNYSSELNVNALELDDSALYLCASIDPPGDRGYEQYFGPGTRLTVT.